This passage covers 5 T cell receptor beta chains from one sample sequenced in a study of blood T cells in healthy people across ages. It was with a sample-barcoded 5' primer and a J-beta primer mix that a second PCR of about 6 to 12 cycles was run. TCRdb passed the 5' RACE reads through MiXCR, listing each CDR3 protein once. Of a few hundred thousand distinct CDR3 sequences listed, over 45% were seen once; the top ten hold roughly 51%. What was sequenced was blood. These receptors were obtained from a man aged 55 to 70 in good health.

The chain uses TRBV7-2 and TRBJ2-1; 12 nucleotides line up with TRBD2. Germline-derived CDR1 and CDR2 are SGHTA and FQGNSA. This CDR3 is built from 15 residues. The junction had 9 bases not matched to a gene; V was cut back by 6 bases and J by 9 bases. CDR3 in amino acids: CASRTTASGRGEQFF. The DNA of the CDR3 is TGTGCCAGCAGGACGACGGCTAGCGGGAGGGGTGAGCAGTTCTTC.

On this clonotype: A read error may produce the germline difference seen at one junction end. CDR3 residues: CSVDQGTTNGQFF. CDR3 in DNA: TGCAGCGTTGACCAGGGCACGACGAATGGGCAGTTCTTC. The gene calls are TRBV29-1 and TRBJ2-1; TRBD1 might be the D (5 bases). Germline-derived CDR1 and CDR2 are SQVTM and ANQGSEA. This CDR3 has 13 amino acids.

This clonotype came up a few times. The chain recombines TRBV7-2 with TRBJ1-1, with D uncertain. The germline V gene has CDR1 SGHTA and CDR2 FQGNSA. The CDR3 is made up of 14 amino acids. V gave up 5 bases and J gave up 0 bases, with 10 bases separating them. CDR3 sequence (DNA): TGTGCCAGCAGCATACAAGGAATGAACACTGAAGCTTTCTTT. As protein: CASSIQGMNTEAFF.

The chain recombines TRBV18 with TRBJ2-1; 8 bases are a match to TRBD2. Germline CDR1 KGHSH, CDR2 LQKENI. Trimming took 7 bases from V and 8 from J; bases not matched to a gene: 7. The length of the CDR3 is 13 residues. In DNA form, the CDR3 reads TGTGCCAGCTGCCCGACTAGCGTCGATGAGCAGTTCTTC. Amino acids: CASCPTSVDEQFF.

Remarks on this clonotype: Germline and junction disagree at one end, which may indicate a read error. The genes are TRBV6-5 and TRBJ2-1; 8 positions agree with TRBD2. Germline-derived CDR1 and CDR2 are MNHEY and SVGAGI. The CDR3 extends over 14 amino acids. This CDR3 reads CTSSLSGTINEQFF. In DNA form, the CDR3 reads TGTACCAGCAGTCTTAGCGGGACCATTAATGAGCAGTTCTTC.